A selection of T cell receptor beta chains follows, all from one sample in a study of regulatory T cells in long-lasting Graves disease. TCRdb redid the calling of the multiplex PCR reads with MiXCR, one entry per CDR3 protein. The sample yields 400,000 to 500,000 distinct CDR3 sequences, 16% seen once. In addition, the sample was reused for a study of T cells in Graves' hyperthyroidism and ophthalmopathy.

This sample comprised peripheral blood mononuclear cells (PBMCs), obtained at new diagnosis, from a patient treated with antithyroid drugs. The source of these receptors is a woman aged 18-29 years with Graves disease. CDR3s include the opening cysteine and the closing phenylalanine or tryptophan. D genes are given only for firm matches. Clone size appears in some rows only: once, few, many, or a class for an expanded clone.

V gene,clone size,D gene,J gene,CDR3 DNA,CDR3 protein
TRBV7-2,many,TRBD2,TRBJ2-7,TGTGCCAGCATACTAGCGGGAGGTCACGAGCAGTACTTC,CASILAGGHEQYF
TRBV20-1,few,TRBD1,TRBJ1-5,TGCAGTGCTAGAGAAGAATACAGGGGTGATCAAGGGCCCCAGCATTTT,CSAREEYRGDQGPQHF
TRBV2,many,-,TRBJ2-7,TGTGCCAGCAAGCAGACAGGAGCTCTCCTATACGAGCAGTACTTC,CASKQTGALLYEQYF
TRBV29-1,-,TRBD1,TRBJ1-2,TGCAGCGCCACCGGGACAGGGGTTAGCTATGGCTACACCTTC,CSATGTGVSYGYTF
TRBV30,few,-,TRBJ2-5,TGTGCCTGGAGGAGGGGTCAAGAGACCCAGTACTTC,CAWRRGQETQYF
TRBV5-5,few,-,TRBJ1-4,TGTGCCAGCAGCCCCAGGGGCAGCTCTGCAACTAATGAAAAACTGTTTTTT,CASSPRGSSATNEKLFF
TRBV7-3,many,TRBD1,TRBJ2-2,TGTGCCAGCAGCCTTTGGGACAGATACACCGGGGAGCTGTTTTTT,CASSLWDRYTGELFF
TRBV10-3,-,TRBD1,TRBJ2-7,TGTGCCATCAGGGGACAGGGGACCTACGAGCAGTACTTC,CAIRGQGTYEQYF
TRBV9,few,TRBD2,TRBJ2-1,TGTGCCAGCAGCTTCCGACTAGCGGATTACAATGAGCAGTTCTTC,CASSFRLADYNEQFF
TRBV12-3/TRBV12-4,many,-,TRBJ1-1,TGTGCCAGCAGTCCTATTTTGGTTGGAACTGAAGCTTTCTTT,CASSPILVGTEAFF